The 29 T cell receptor beta chains presented below share a single source sample, sequenced in a study of early T cells in non-severe SARS-CoV-2 infection. Using its own MiXCR run on the 5' RACE reads, TCRdb lists one record per CDR3 protein. This sample has about 48,000 distinct CDR3 sequences, with around 10% found just once. Sequencing was done on a sample of whole blood. The receptors stem from an adult who was a healthcare worker with PCR-confirmed SARS-CoV-2 infection or an uninfected control (not recorded which).

There are many counts of this clonotype. This chain's CDR3 is CACRRTGGSEAFF. In nucleotides, the CDR3 is TGTGCCTGTCGCAGGACAGGGGGGAGTGAAGCTTTCTTT. The chain joins TRBV30 to TRBJ1-1; TRBD1 matches at 10 bases. With V trimmed by 6 bases and J by 7 bases, 8 bases remained unmatched. Germline V CDR1 and CDR2: GTSNPN, SVGIG (reference sequence). The CDR3 has 13 amino acids. Drawing the rest from reference TRBV30 and TRBJ1-1, the complete variable domain is SQTIHQWPATLVQPVGSPLSLECTVEGTSNPNLYWYRQAAGRGLQLLFYSVGIGQISSEVPQNLSASRPQDRQFILSSKKLLLSDSGFYLCACRRTGGSEAFFGQGTRLTVV.

This clonotype was seen ten or more times. This rearrangement joins TRBV10-1 to TRBJ2-3; D is unresolved. Germline V lookup: CDR1 WNHNN, CDR2 SYGVQD (reference sequence). With 4 bases removed from V and 4 bases from J, the gap between germline ends came to 9 bases. CDR3 length equals 13 residues. The CDR3, as DNA: TGCGCCAGCAGTGTAGTTGGGTCAGATACGCAGTATTTT. Translating it yields CASSVVGSDTQYF.

This clonotype was observed at least ten times. The chain carries TRBV4-1 and TRBJ2-2; perhaps TRBD2 as D (6 bases). Germline loops: CDR1 MGHRA, CDR2 YSYEKL. The CDR3 is 20 residues long. V was pared by 4 bases and J by 0 bases, with 24 bases between. The CDR3 sequence is CASSRLRRDSHISNTGELFF. The DNA for the CDR3 is TGCGCCAGCAGCCGGCTACGGCGGGACTCACACATATCGAACACCGGGGAGCTGTTTTTT.

In this sample, this clonotype turned up many times. The junction does not match germline at one end; this may be a read error. J is TRBJ1-6 and V is TRBV4-2, with 7 bases identical to TRBD1. Germline V gene sequence: CDR1 LGHNA, CDR2 YNFKEQ. The CDR3 loop spans 15 amino acids. CDR3 bases: TGTGCCAGCAGGCAAGATGGACAGGCCAAGTCACCCCTCCACTTT. Amino acids: CASRQDGQAKSPLHF.

The table lists this clonotype with a few counts. J is TRBJ1-2 and V is TRBV6-1; the D is unclear. Trimming removed 4 bases from V and 0 bases from J, with 9 bases in between. Germline V CDR1 and CDR2: MNHNS, SASEGT. The CDR3 consists of 14 residues. The CDR3 loop reads CASSADRSNYGYTF. The CDR3 DNA sequence: TGTGCCAGCAGTGCAGACCGATCTAACTATGGCTACACCTTC.

The genes are TRBV30 and TRBJ2-1, with TRBD2 matching over 14 bases. The CDR3 runs 16 residues. Trimming removed 4 bases from V and 9 bases from J; junction bases left unmatched: 11. CDR1 and CDR2 (germline): GTSNPN, SVGIG (reference sequence). The CDR3 loop is CAWTGTSGRSLTEQFF. DNA of the CDR3: TGTGCCTGGACTGGGACTAGCGGGAGATCTCTTACTGAGCAGTTCTTC.

The chain uses TRBV9 and TRBJ2-1; 10 nucleotides agree with TRBD2. The J segment lost 10 bases and the V segment lost 2 bases, leaving 9 bases of the junction unmatched. This CDR3 region has 15 residues. Germline assignment: CDR1 SGDLS and CDR2 YYNGEE. The CDR3 nucleotides read TGTGCCAGCAGCGTTGGGCTAGCGGGAGTTGAAGAGCAGTTCTTC. Its protein is CASSVGLAGVEEQFF. The variable domain in full, with the rest retrieved from reference TRBV9 and TRBJ2-1, is DSGVTQTPKHLITATGQRVTLRCSPRSGDLSVYWYQQSLDQGLQFLIQYYNGEERAKGNILERFSAQQFPDLHSELNLSSLELGDSALYFCASSVGLAGVEEQFFGPGTRLTVL.

Comment on this clonotype: Being one base from a much bigger clone, this may be a read error. This chain uses TRBV7-2 with TRBJ1-4; D is undetermined. CDR1 is SGHTA and CDR2 is FQGNSA in the germline V gene. The CDR3 contains 13 residues. This CDR3 reads CVSRRVGNEKLFF. Here the CDR3 DNA reads TGTGTCAGCAGGAGGGTTGGTAATGAAAAACTGTTTTTT.

The sample holds many counts of this clonotype. The chain recombines TRBV5-1 with TRBJ1-2, with TRBD1 matching over 9 bases. The CDR3 covers 14 residues. CDR1 is SGHRS, CDR2 YFSETQ, per germline. J lost 6 bases, V lost 5 bases, and 8 bases had no gene match. CDR3: CASSRITGGDGYTF. CDR3 DNA sequence: TGCGCCAGCAGTCGAATTACAGGGGGCGATGGCTACACCTTC.

This clonotype has a count of ten or more. The V call is TRBV5-1, the J call TRBJ2-7; TRBD1 aligns across 10 bases. Per germline, CDR1 SGHRS and CDR2 YFSETQ. The CDR3 is made up of 15 amino acids. The junction had 7 bases not matched to a gene; V was cut back by 2 bases and J by 5 bases. In nucleotides, the CDR3 is TGCGCCAGCAGCTTCCCGACAGGGGGCGAGGACGAGCAGTACTTC. Translating gives CASSFPTGGEDEQYF. The full variable domain, in which reference TRBV5-1 and TRBJ2-7 provide the parts outside the CDR3, is KAGVTQTPRYLIKTRGQQVTLSCSPISGHRSVSWYQQTPGQGLQFLFEYFSETQRNKGNFPGRFSGRQFSNSRSEMNVSTLELGDSALYLCASSFPTGGEDEQYFGPGTRLTVT.

This clonotype was recorded a few times. V usage is TRBV6-2 or TRBV6-3 and J usage is TRBJ1-5, with 9 bases matching TRBD1. Germline V gives CDR1 MNHEY, CDR2 SVGEGT. Germline trimming cut 4 bases from V and 7 bases from J; bases unmatched to any gene: 5. CDR3 length equals 14 residues. DNA for the CDR3: TGTGCCAGCAGTTCAACAGGGGGCGGACAGCCCCAGCATTTT. It is translated as CASSSTGGGQPQHF.

This clonotype was seen ten or more times. The rearrangement uses TRBV20-1 and TRBJ2-3; 9 bases match TRBD2. The CDR3 spans 13 residues. Germline lookup yields CDR1 DFQATT and CDR2 SNEGSKA (reference sequence). V lost 6 bases to trimming and J lost 3 bases; unmatched junction nucleotides: 4. CDR3 bases: TGCAGTGCGCATAGCGGGAGTACAGATACGCAGTATTTT. Its translation is CSAHSGSTDTQYF.

V and J are TRBV2 and TRBJ1-1; D not resolved. Germline V gene lookup returns CDR1 SNHLY and CDR2 FYNNEI. CDR3 length: 13 amino acids. Trimming cost V 2 bases and J 3 bases, with 7 bases left between them. The CDR3 spells CASSENVYTEAFF. In nucleotides, the CDR3 is TGTGCCAGCAGTGAAAATGTGTACACTGAAGCTTTCTTT.

The chain carries TRBV27 and TRBJ2-7, with 7 nucleotides matching TRBD2. Germline CDR1 and CDR2: MNHEY and SMNVEV (reference sequence). V lost 2 bases to trimming and J lost 4 bases; unmatched junction nucleotides: 8. This CDR3 is 15 amino acids long. This CDR3 is CASSLTAGEGYEQYF. The CDR3 region has the DNA TGTGCCAGCAGTTTAACTGCGGGAGAGGGGTACGAGCAGTACTTC.

Concerning this clonotype itself: This may stem from a read error, because a much larger clone lies one nucleotide away. The J gene is TRBJ2-7, the V gene TRBV5-4; D is uncertain. V was clipped by 2 bases and J by 6 bases, with 9 bases between them. From germline, CDR1 is SGHNT and CDR2 YYREEE (reference sequence). This CDR3 has 12 amino acids. In DNA, the CDR3 is TGTGCCAGCAGCTTATTGGCGCGCGAGCAGTACTTC. Protein product: CASSLLAREQYF.

In this sample, this clonotype turned up a few times. V is TRBV9 and J is TRBJ2-7; D gene ambiguous. Germline CDR1 and CDR2: SGDLS and YYNGEE. This CDR3 spans 13 amino acids. Between the trimmed V and J ends, which lost 3 bases and 5 bases, there was a span of 12 bases. CDR3 nucleotide sequence: TGTGCCAGCAGCGCCTGGGGTTCCAACGAGCAGTACTTC. The encoded protein is CASSAWGSNEQYF.

This clonotype was recorded many times. V gene TRBV20-1 combines with J gene TRBJ2-3; TRBD2 matches at 12 bases. CDR1 and CDR2 from the germline V gene are DFQATT and SNEGSKA (reference sequence). The V segment lost 1 base and the J segment 5 bases; nucleotides outside the gene matches: 13. The CDR3 loop spans 18 amino acids. This chain's CDR3 is CSARGLAGGSADRDTQYF. The CDR3 DNA sequence: TGCAGTGCTAGAGGCCTAGCGGGAGGGTCCGCCGACCGAGATACGCAGTATTTT.

This clonotype was counted many times. The CDR3 DNA sequence: TGTGCCAGCAGCTTATCGGTGGGACTAGCTAGAGCCGGGGAGCTGTTTTTT. This gives the protein CASSLSVGLARAGELFF. V is TRBV7-2 and J is TRBJ2-2; TRBD2 aligns across 9 bases. Germline V gene lookup returns CDR1 SGHTA and CDR2 FQGNSA. V gave up 2 bases and J gave up 6 bases; unmatched junction bases: 10. The CDR3 sequence is 17 residues long.

This chain connects TRBV18 to TRBJ2-7; D is tentatively TRBD1 or TRBD2 (5 bases each). Germline-derived CDR1 and CDR2 are KGHSH and LQKENI. V lost 3 bases, J lost 6 bases, and 12 bases lay in between. CDR3 length equals 13 residues. The CDR3 region is CASSPQRGAEQYF. DNA of the CDR3: TGTGCCAGCTCACCGCAGAGAGGGGCCGAGCAGTACTTC.

This clonotype showed up just a few times. The CDR3 here is CASSRLNPSGGPGNEQFF. The CDR3 bases are TGTGCCAGCAGCCGGTTGAACCCGTCGGGAGGGCCCGGGAATGAGCAGTTCTTC. The J gene is TRBJ2-1, the V gene TRBV4-2, with TRBD2 identical over 8 bases. CDR1 and CDR2 from the germline V gene are LGHNA and YNFKEQ. This CDR3 has 18 residues. V shed 4 bases, J shed 7 bases, and the junction held 18 bases outside the gene matches.

The table lists this clonotype with many counts. This chain joins TRBV6-2 or TRBV6-3 and TRBJ1-1; the D is unclear. V lost 6 bases to trimming and J lost 5 bases, with 22 bases between them. The CDR3 loop spans 16 amino acids. Per germline, CDR1 MNHEY and CDR2 SVGEGT. The CDR3 is CASSAEDPGVATEAFF. The CDR3 DNA sequence: TGTGCCAGCAGCGCCGAGGACCCCGGTGTTGCGACTGAAGCTTTCTTT.

This clonotype was recorded a few times. The chain recombines TRBV7-9 with TRBJ2-6; D call uncertain. Germline V lookup: CDR1 SEHNR, CDR2 FQNEAQ (reference sequence). The V end was cut by 8 bases, the J end by 2 bases, with 7 bases between. CDR3 length: 13 amino acids. CDR3 protein: CASDTTGANVLTF. DNA for the CDR3: TGTGCCAGCGACACCACTGGGGCCAACGTCCTGACTTTC. Together with reference TRBV7-9 and TRBJ2-6, the CDR3 gives the full variable domain: DTGVSQNPRHKITKRGQNVTFRCDPISEHNRLYWYRQTLGQGPEFLTYFQNEAQLEKSRLLSDRFSAERPKGSFSTLEIQRTEQGDSAMYLCASDTTGANVLTFGAGSRLTVL.

The genes are TRBV15 and TRBJ2-7; D is unresolved. Between the trimmed V and J ends, which lost 2 bases and 3 bases, there was a span of 5 bases. The CDR3 loop spans 12 amino acids. Germline V CDR1 and CDR2: LNHNV, YYDKDF (reference sequence). The CDR3 reads CATSRPFYEQYF. In nucleotides, the CDR3 is TGTGCCACCAGCAGACCATTCTACGAGCAGTACTTC.

This clonotype occurred many times. This chain connects TRBV7-7 to TRBJ1-1; D is unresolved. V lost 2 bases and J 5 bases, leaving 12 bases between the germline ends. This CDR3 region has 14 residues. Germline V gene sequence: CDR1 SSHAT, CDR2 FNYEAQ (reference sequence). Written as DNA, the CDR3 is TGTGCCAGCAGCTTATACCCAGTGGGTACTGAAGCTTTCTTT. Translation gives CASSLYPVGTEAFF.

At least ten counts were recorded for this clonotype. The rearrangement joins TRBV7-8 to TRBJ2-2, with TRBD2 matching over 11 bases. CDR1 and CDR2 (germline): SGHVS, FQNEAQ. Losses at the gene ends were 6 bases for V and 4 bases for J; bases not matched to a gene: 4. The CDR3 totals 15 residues. The CDR3 is CASRHGLAGTGELFF. CDR3 nucleotides: TGTGCCAGCAGACATGGACTAGCGGGCACCGGGGAGCTGTTTTTT.

The gene calls are TRBV11-2 and TRBJ2-3; D unclear. V was trimmed by 5 bases and J by 3 bases, leaving 6 bases between them. The CDR3 spans 12 residues. Germline loops: CDR1 SGHAT, CDR2 FQNNGV. CDR3 region: CASSHRTDTQYF. DNA for the CDR3: TGTGCCAGCAGCCACCGAACAGATACGCAGTATTTT.

This rearrangement joins TRBV20-1 to TRBJ2-6; D possibly matches TRBD1 or TRBD2 (5 bases each). This CDR3 spans 16 amino acids. Germline V gene sequence: CDR1 DFQATT, CDR2 SNEGSKA (reference sequence). V dropped 2 bases and J dropped 3 bases, with 14 bases sitting between them. CDR3 residues: CSARSMGPLGANVLTF. DNA of the CDR3: TGCAGTGCTAGATCTATGGGACCCCTTGGGGCCAACGTCCTGACTTTC.

This clonotype turned up a few times. This chain connects TRBV6-5 to TRBJ1-5; D call uncertain. The CDR3 sequence is 14 residues long. Per the germline V gene, CDR1 is MNHEY and CDR2 is SVGAGI. Deletions cut 2 bases from V and 0 bases from J, with 5 bases between. The CDR3 nucleotides are TGTGCCAGCAGTTACAAATCTAGCAATCAGCCCCAGCATTTT. It translates to CASSYKSSNQPQHF.

This clonotype was observed a handful of times. J is TRBJ1-5 and V is TRBV28; TRBD1 might be the D (6 bases). This CDR3 is built from 15 residues. Germline loops: CDR1 MDHEN, CDR2 SYDVKM. Trimming left V 4 bases short and J 7 bases short, with 17 bases between. CDR3 nucleotide sequence: TGTGCCAGCAGTTCCACAGGGTCGAGGGAACAGCCCCAGCATTTT. This encodes CASSSTGSREQPQHF. Full variable domain (missing parts from reference TRBV28 and TRBJ1-5): DVKVTQSSRYLVKRTGEKVFLECVQDMDHENMFWYRQDPGLGLRLIYFSYDVKMKEKGDIPEGYSVSREKKERFSLILESASTNQTSMYLCASSSTGSREQPQHFGDGTRLSIL.